This T cell receptor beta chain comes out of a study of cytomegalovirus exposure and HLA in healthy donors. CDR1 is SNHLY, CDR2 FYNNEI, per germline. There are 14 residues in the CDR3. V lost 6 bases and J lost 6; bases outside the gene matches: 5. Study-wide results and limits: TRBV6-2, TRBV6-3 and some other V segments were unresolvable in 87-base-pair reads. The study flagged about 150 TCR beta chains as cytomegalovirus-associated.

A multiplex PCR was run with 60 Vbeta primers and 13 Jbeta primers. Generated by immunoSEQ multiplex PCR, the TCRdb table keeps only in-frame clones and is missing some. The table records more than 85,000 clones, 86% of them present only once. Details on this clone: The antigen is unknown.

Sequencing was done on a sample of PBMCs. The chain is built from TRBV2 and TRBJ2-2; 9 nucleotides match TRBD1. The receptor was derived from a man aged 35 to 55 in good health and CMV-seronegative. This chain's CDR3 is CASSGDRAAGELFF. In nucleotides, the CDR3 is TGTGCCAGCAGCGGGGACAGGGCTGCCGGGGAGCTGTTTTTT.